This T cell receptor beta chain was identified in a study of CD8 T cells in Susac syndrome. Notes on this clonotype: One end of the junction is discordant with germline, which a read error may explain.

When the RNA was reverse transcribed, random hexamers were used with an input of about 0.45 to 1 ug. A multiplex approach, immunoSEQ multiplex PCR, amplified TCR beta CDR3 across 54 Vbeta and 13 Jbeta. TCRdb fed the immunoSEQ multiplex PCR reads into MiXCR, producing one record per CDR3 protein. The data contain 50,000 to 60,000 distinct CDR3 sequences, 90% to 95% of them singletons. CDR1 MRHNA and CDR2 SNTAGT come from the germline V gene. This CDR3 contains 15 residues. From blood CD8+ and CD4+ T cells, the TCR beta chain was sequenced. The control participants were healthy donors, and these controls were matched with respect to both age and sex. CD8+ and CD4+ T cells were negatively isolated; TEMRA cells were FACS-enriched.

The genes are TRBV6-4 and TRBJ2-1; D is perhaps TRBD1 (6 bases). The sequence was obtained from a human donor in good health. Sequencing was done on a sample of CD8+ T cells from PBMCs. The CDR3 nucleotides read TGTGCCAGCAGTTTGTCAGGGGACCCCTACAATGGGCAGTTCTTC. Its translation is CASSLSGDPYNGQFF.